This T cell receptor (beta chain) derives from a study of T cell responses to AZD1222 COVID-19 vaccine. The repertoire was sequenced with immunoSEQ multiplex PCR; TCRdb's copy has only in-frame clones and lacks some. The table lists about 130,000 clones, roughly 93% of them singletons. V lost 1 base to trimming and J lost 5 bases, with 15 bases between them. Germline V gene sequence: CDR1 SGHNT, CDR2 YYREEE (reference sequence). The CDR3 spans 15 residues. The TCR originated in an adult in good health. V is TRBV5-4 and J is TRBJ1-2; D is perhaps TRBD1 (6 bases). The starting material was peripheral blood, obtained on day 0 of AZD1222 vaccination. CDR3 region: CASSLRQDLGYGYTF. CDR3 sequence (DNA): TGTGCCAGCAGCTTGAGACAGGACCTCGGTTATGGCTACACCTTC. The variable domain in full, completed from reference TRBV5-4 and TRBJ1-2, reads ETGVTQSPTHLIKTRGQQVTLRCSSQSGHNTVSWYQQALGQGPQFIFQYYREEENGRGNFPPRFSGLQFPNYSSELNVNALELDDSALYLCASSLRQDLGYGYTFGSGTRLTVV.